This entry lists 13 T cell receptor beta chains sequenced from one sample in a study of blood T cell repertoires in COVID-19 (dated by TCRdb to 2020 to 2022). The protocol used for the library was the immunoSEQ multiplex PCR assay. The table comes from immuneACCESS by way of TCRdb, which keeps in-frame sequences with V and J called. Part of the clones is missing from these tables; in studies checked, under half for an unresolved V gene and the rest for unknown reasons. Across this sample there are about 220,000 clones, with 80% seen only once. Roughly 7% of the sample rests with the top ten. Sequencing used peripheral blood. The receptors come from a woman in her seventies with acute or convalescent COVID-19.

The chain is built from TRBV19 and TRBJ2-3; D perhaps matches TRBD2 (6 bases). The germline CDR1 and CDR2 sequences are LNHDA and SQIVND (reference sequence). Trimming cost V 7 bases and J 6 bases, with 14 bases left between them. The CDR3 runs 13 residues. The CDR3 coding sequence is TGTGCCAGTATGGTTGGGGCGGGGGATACGCAGTATTTT. Amino acid sequence: CASMVGAGDTQYF. Supplemented by reference TRBV19 and TRBJ2-3, the full variable domain reads DGGITQSPKYLFRKEGQNVTLSCEQNLNHDAMYWYRQDPGQGLRLIYYSQIVNDFQKGDIAEGYSVSREKKESFPLTVTSAQKNPTAFYLCASMVGAGDTQYFGPGTRLTVL.

The chain has TRBV4-3 and TRBJ1-1; 8 nucleotides match TRBD1. CDR3 length equals 14 residues. In germline, CDR1 is LGHNA, CDR2 YSLEER. The junction had 5 bases not matched to a gene; V was cut back by 3 bases and J by 5 bases. The CDR3 nucleotides read TGCGCCAGCAGCCACGGACAGGGAGCGACTGAAGCTTTCTTT. It codes for CASSHGQGATEAFF.

The rearrangement joins TRBV9 to TRBJ2-3, with 12 bases lining up with TRBD2. This CDR3 has 17 residues. Germline V gene data show CDR1 as SGDLS and CDR2 as YYNGEE. The ends lost 0 bases at V and 3 bases at J; junction bases unmatched: 5. DNA for the CDR3: TGTGCCAGCAGCGTAGGTTATGGGACTAGCGGGACAGATACGCAGTATTTT. The encoded protein is CASSVGYGTSGTDTQYF.

The V and J genes are TRBV5-8 and TRBJ2-3; 8 bases fit TRBD2. The V gene's germline CDR1 is SGHTS and CDR2 YDEGEE. The CDR3 is made up of 13 amino acids. The V and J ends lost 0 bases and 14 bases, in that order; junction bases with no gene match: 8. The CDR3 nucleotides read TGTGCCAGCAGCTTGGTCCGCGGGGGGAGGGGGTATTTT. Its translation: CASSLVRGGRGYF.

V and J are TRBV5-1 and TRBJ1-2; D may be TRBD1 (6 bases). The CDR3 covers 14 residues. V was pared by 5 bases and J by 6 bases, with 17 bases between. Germline V CDR1 and CDR2: SGHRS, YFSETQ. The CDR3 bases are TGCGCCAGCAGATCGACAGGCCGTTCGGATGGCTACACCTTC. It encodes CASRSTGRSDGYTF.

This chain uses TRBV6-5 with TRBJ1-3, with 7 bases that match TRBD1. This CDR3 is 15 amino acids long. Germline V gene lookup returns CDR1 MNHEY and CDR2 SVGAGI. V lost 2 bases and J lost 8; bases outside the gene matches: 9. CDR3 amino acids: CASSYQQGMGDTIYF. The CDR3 nucleotides are TGTGCCAGCAGTTACCAACAGGGGATGGGGGACACCATATATTTT.

The chain employs TRBV6-5 and TRBJ1-1; 8 nucleotides agree with TRBD1. Germline CDR1 reads MNHEY; CDR2 reads SVGAGI. With V trimmed by 4 bases and J by 4 bases, 8 bases remained unmatched. The CDR3 runs to 15 residues. The DNA for the CDR3 is TGTGCCAGCAGTTCGCCAGGGGGCGGAATCACTGAAGCTTTCTTT. It codes for CASSSPGGGITEAFF.

A few counts support this clone. The rearrangement joins TRBV29-1 to TRBJ2-3, with 8 bases that match TRBD1. The germline V gene has CDR1 SQVTM and CDR2 ANQGSEA. The CDR3 runs 13 residues. The V and J ends lost 7 bases and 4 bases, in that order; junction bases with no gene match: 7. The CDR3 nucleotides are TGCAGCGGTGCGGACAGGGCCCCAGATACGCAGTATTTT. Residues: CSGADRAPDTQYF.

The genes are TRBV28 and TRBJ2-2, with TRBD2 matching 8 bases. Losses at the gene ends were 2 bases for V and 2 bases for J; bases not matched to a gene: 7. This CDR3 contains 17 residues. Germline CDR1 and CDR2: MDHEN and SYDVKM. DNA for the CDR3: TGTGCCAGCAGTTTAGGGAGCGGGGGATCTAACACCGGGGAGCTGTTTTTT. Translated, it gives CASSLGSGGSNTGELFF. The complete variable domain, with remaining parts taken from reference TRBV28 and TRBJ2-2, reads DVKVTQSSRYLVKRTGEKVFLECVQDMDHENMFWYRQDPGLGLRLIYFSYDVKMKEKGDIPEGYSVSREKKERFSLILESASTNQTSMYLCASSLGSGGSNTGELFFGEGSRLTVL.

The gene calls are TRBV7-9 and TRBJ1-5; a weak D match, TRBD1 (5 bases). V was pared by 1 base and J by 5 bases, with 6 bases between. The CDR3 consists of 13 residues. Germline-derived CDR1 and CDR2 are SEHNR and FQNEAQ (reference sequence). The CDR3, as DNA: TGTGCCAGCAGCTTAGAAGGGGATCAGCCCCAGCATTTT. It yields the protein CASSLEGDQPQHF.

The chain couples TRBV5-1 to TRBJ2-5, with D maybe TRBD1 (6 bases). Trimming removed 5 bases from V and 2 bases from J, with 13 bases in between. This CDR3 is 14 amino acids long. Per germline, CDR1 SGHRS and CDR2 YFSETQ. The CDR3 bases are TGCGCCAGCAGGGTCGGAAGGGGGCAAGAGACCCAGTACTTC. It yields the protein CASRVGRGQETQYF.

The chain combines TRBV2 with TRBJ2-1, with 8 bases matching TRBD1. With V trimmed by 6 bases and J by 0 bases, 10 bases remained unmatched. The CDR3 is 17 residues long. CDR1 and CDR2 (germline): SNHLY, FYNNEI. The CDR3 DNA is TGTGCCAGCAGCCCCAGGGGGCCTGCAGTCTCCTACAATGAGCAGTTCTTC. As protein: CASSPRGPAVSYNEQFF.

This rearrangement joins TRBV4-2 to TRBJ1-2; a possible D gene is TRBD1 (6 bases). Germline CDR1 and CDR2: LGHNA and YNFKEQ. V was trimmed by 4 bases and J by 2 bases, leaving 14 bases between them. The CDR3 sequence is 15 residues long. CDR3 residues: CASSPSGGENYGYTF. The CDR3 DNA reads as TGTGCCAGCAGCCCGAGCGGGGGCGAGAACTATGGCTACACCTTC.